Listed here are 21 T cell receptor beta chains from one sample, sequenced in a study of blood T cells in healthy people across ages. Then a second PCR, running about 6 to 12 cycles, was carried out with a sample-barcoded 5' primer and a J-beta primer mix. One entry per CDR3 protein results from TCRdb running MiXCR on the 5' RACE reads. The sample holds fewer than 1.5 million distinct CDR3 sequences; around 39% are singletons and the top ten take approximately 7.9%. The sequenced material came from blood. These receptor sequences come from a woman aged 18-29 years in good health.

Ten or more counts support this clonotype. Relative to the germline gene, one junction end is altered; a read error may explain this. This chain joins TRBV5-1 and TRBJ1-1, with D perhaps matching TRBD1 (5 bases). CDR1 SGHRS and CDR2 YFSETQ come from the germline V gene. The CDR3 length is 13 residues. In nucleotides, the CDR3 is TGTGCCAGCAGCCCAGGCCAGGGCACTGAAGCTTTCTTT. This gives the protein CASSPGQGTEAFF.

The chain is built from TRBV12-3 or TRBV12-4 and TRBJ2-7, with TRBD2 matching over 13 bases. Trimming took 2 bases from V and 4 from J; bases not matched to a gene: 8. This CDR3 has 17 amino acids. The CDR3 DNA is TGTGCCAGCAGTTTACGGGGACTAGCGGGGACCTTTTACGAGCAGTACTTC. It translates to CASSLRGLAGTFYEQYF.

The sample holds a few counts of this clonotype. The V call is TRBV14, the J call TRBJ2-7; no clear D gene. The CDR3 runs to 11 residues. Trimming cost V 3 bases and J 6 bases, with 6 bases left between them. The germline V gene has CDR1 SGHDN and CDR2 FVKESK. The CDR3 DNA is TGTGCCAGCAGCCACGTCTCCGAGCAGTACTTC. It yields the protein CASSHVSEQYF.

The chain combines TRBV7-9 with TRBJ2-3; tentative D call: TRBD2 (5 bases). The CDR3 length is 16 residues. The germline V gene encodes CDR1 SEHNR and CDR2 FQNEAQ (reference sequence). Trimming cost V 5 bases and J 5 bases, with 20 bases left between them. In DNA, the CDR3 is TGTGCCAGCAGCCAAGTCGGGGTCCTTTCAGGAGATACGCAGTATTTT. This gives the protein CASSQVGVLSGDTQYF.

This clonotype was counted only a few times. V is TRBV29-1 and J is TRBJ2-7, with 7 bases aligning to TRBD1. Looked up from germline, CDR1 is SQVTM and CDR2 is ANQGSEA. The CDR3 loop spans 14 amino acids. V lost 5 bases and J lost 0; bases outside the gene matches: 7. The chain's CDR3 is CSVPAGGDSYEQYF. DNA of the CDR3: TGCAGCGTTCCGGCAGGGGGAGACTCCTACGAGCAGTACTTC.

The chain links TRBV29-1 to TRBJ2-7; D possibly matches TRBD1 or TRBD2 (5 bases each). The CDR3 contains 12 residues. V gave up 3 bases and J gave up 7 bases, with 13 bases separating them. The germline gives CDR1 SQVTM, CDR2 ANQGSEA. CDR3 loop: CSVESQGGEQYF. The CDR3 DNA is TGCAGCGTTGAGTCCCAGGGCGGGGAGCAGTACTTC.

The chain employs TRBV6-1 and TRBJ2-7; 9 bases fit TRBD1. Losses at the gene ends were 3 bases for V and 2 bases for J; bases not matched to a gene: 2. Germline CDR1 MNHNS, CDR2 SASEGT. CDR3 size: 14 residues. Here the CDR3 DNA reads TGTGCCAGCAGTGAGGGGGACAGGGCCTACGAGCAGTACTTC. It encodes CASSEGDRAYEQYF.

In its sample, this clonotype was seen a few times. CDR3 sequence: CASSLAGGPMDTQYF. CDR3 coding DNA: TGCGCCAGCAGTCTAGCGGGGGGACCGATGGATACGCAGTATTTT. The rearrangement uses TRBV5-1 and TRBJ2-3, with 11 bases fitting TRBD2. J gave up 6 bases and V 5 bases, and 8 bases lay outside the gene matches. CDR1 is SGHRS and CDR2 is YFSETQ in the germline V gene. This CDR3 comprises 15 residues. Using reference TRBV5-1 and TRBJ2-3 for the parts outside the CDR3, the full variable domain is KAGVTQTPRYLIKTRGQQVTLSCSPISGHRSVSWYQQTPGQGLQFLFEYFSETQRNKGNFPGRFSGRQFSNSRSEMNVSTLELGDSALYLCASSLAGGPMDTQYFGPGTRLTVL.

J is TRBJ1-2 and V is TRBV28; no clear D gene. V was cut by 3 bases and J by 8 bases, with 13 bases left in between. This CDR3 has 13 residues. CDR1 and CDR2 (germline): MDHEN, SYDVKM. The CDR3 bases are TGTGCCAGCAGTTTTGGGCAGGCAGGAGGCTACACCTTC. It yields the protein CASSFGQAGGYTF.

The rearrangement joins TRBV3-1 to TRBJ2-4, with TRBD1 matching over 8 bases. CDR3 length equals 14 residues. Germline lookup yields CDR1 LGHDT and CDR2 YNNKEL (reference sequence). The junction had 11 bases not matched to a gene; V was cut back by 4 bases and J by 12 bases. The CDR3 DNA is TGTGCCAGCAGCCGCCTACCGGGACAGGAGAATCAGTACTTC. This translates into CASSRLPGQENQYF.

The chain recombines TRBV2 with TRBJ2-3; 9 nucleotides line up with TRBD1. After removal of 5 bases from V and 4 bases from J, the junction contained 7 bases not matched to a gene. CDR1 is SNHLY, CDR2 FYNNEI, per germline. The CDR3 has 15 amino acids. The CDR3 here is CASSRQGVGPDTQYF. In DNA, the CDR3 is TGTGCCAGCAGTCGACAGGGGGTAGGGCCAGATACGCAGTATTTT.

This clonotype was seen only a few times. The chain combines TRBV27 with TRBJ2-1; D might be TRBD1 (5 bases). The V end was cut by 3 bases, the J end by 3 bases, with 12 bases between. Germline V gene sequence: CDR1 MNHEY, CDR2 SMNVEV (reference sequence). The CDR3 loop spans 15 amino acids. CDR3 sequence (DNA): TGTGCCAGCAGTTTGGGCAGGGTAGACTACAATGAGCAGTTCTTC. Translation: CASSLGRVDYNEQFF.

The V gene is TRBV7-2, the J gene TRBJ1-2; D may be TRBD1 (5 bases). Trimming took 8 bases from V and 11 from J, leaving 18 bases between them. Germline CDR1 is SGHTA and CDR2 is FQGNSA. This CDR3 is 12 amino acids long. CDR3 nucleotide sequence: TGTGCCAGCGGGGGAATTGAAGGAAGATACACCTTC. Encoded protein: CASGGIEGRYTF. Combining the CDR3 with reference TRBV7-2 and TRBJ1-2 gives the whole variable domain GAGVSQSPSNKVTEKGKDVELRCDPISGHTALYWYRQSLGQGLEFLIYFQGNSAPDKSGLPSDRFSAERTGGSVSTLTIQRTQQEDSAVYLCASGGIEGRYTFGSGTRLTVV.

This clonotype was detected ten times or more. This rearrangement joins TRBV7-9 to TRBJ2-4, with D hard to call. The CDR3 runs to 13 residues. CDR1 is SEHNR and CDR2 is FQNEAQ in the germline V gene (reference sequence). Trimming pared 7 bases from V and 15 bases from J, leaving 22 bases between. The CDR3 coding sequence is TGTGCCAGCACAGGAAAACTCCCTTCTCTCTGGTACTTC. Translating gives CASTGKLPSLWYF.

V gene TRBV10-2 combines with J gene TRBJ2-3; 10 nucleotides line up with TRBD2. This CDR3 is built from 16 residues. CDR1 is WSHSY and CDR2 is SAAADI in the germline V gene. The trim removed 2 bases at V and 2 bases at J, leaving 4 bases unmatched. The CDR3 reads CASSEPGLAVTDTQYF. The CDR3 nucleotides are TGCGCCAGCAGTGAGCCAGGACTAGCGGTCACAGATACGCAGTATTTT.

The chain combines TRBV5-1 with TRBJ2-3; 11 positions agree with TRBD2. The CDR3 runs 17 residues. Germline V gene sequence: CDR1 SGHRS, CDR2 YFSETQ. V shed 4 bases, J shed 0 bases, and the junction held 7 bases outside the gene matches. DNA of the CDR3: TGCGCCAGCAGCGACGGGACTAGCGGAATTAGCACAGATACGCAGTATTTT. Translation gives CASSDGTSGISTDTQYF.

The chain combines TRBV4-2 with TRBJ2-1; 12 nucleotides line up with TRBD1. Trimming at V came to 0 bases and at J to 8 bases, leaving 5 bases not matched to a gene. Germline CDR1 LGHNA, CDR2 YNFKEQ. CDR3 length: 16 amino acids. The chain's CDR3 is CASSQDGGQGADEQFF. For the CDR3, the DNA is TGTGCCAGCAGCCAAGACGGGGGACAGGGGGCCGATGAGCAGTTCTTC.

This clonotype was seen a few times. This chain connects TRBV7-2 to TRBJ2-7; D remains ambiguous. This CDR3 comprises 12 residues. V was cut by 5 bases and J by 4 bases, with 9 bases left in between. The germline V gene encodes CDR1 SGHTA and CDR2 FQGNSA. For the CDR3, the DNA is TGTGCCAGCAGCGAGAAGAGGTACGAGCAGTACTTC. Translating gives CASSEKRYEQYF.

This sequence joins TRBV7-6 and TRBJ2-3; 7 bases are a match to TRBD1. CDR1 is SGHVS, CDR2 FNYEAQ, per germline. J lost 3 bases, V lost 0 bases, and 6 bases had no gene match. The CDR3 spans 16 residues. Here the CDR3 DNA reads TGTGCCAGCAGCTTAGCGCCGACAGGGAGTACAGATACGCAGTATTTT. This codes for CASSLAPTGSTDTQYF.

The V and J genes are TRBV10-1 and TRBJ1-5; possible D gene TRBD1, 5 bases. The CDR3 extends over 16 amino acids. Germline CDR1 reads WNHNN; CDR2 reads SYGVQD (reference sequence). V was trimmed by 6 bases and J by 0 bases, leaving 15 bases between them. CDR3 sequence reads: CASRGRVVDSNQPQHF. The CDR3 bases are TGCGCCAGCAGAGGCAGGGTAGTCGATAGCAATCAGCCCCAGCATTTT.

This clonotype has more than one count but fewer than ten. This chain links TRBV15 with TRBJ2-5, with TRBD1 matching 10 bases. V lost 2 bases and J lost 4; bases outside the gene matches: 7. CDR1 is LNHNV, CDR2 YYDKDF, per germline (reference sequence). The CDR3 is made up of 16 amino acids. CDR3 protein: CATSRRGDRGSETQYF. The CDR3 DNA follows: TGTGCCACCAGCAGACGCGGGGACAGGGGATCAGAGACCCAGTACTTC.